This TCR beta chain was found in a study of monozygotic twins with cystic fibrosis. Assay used: immunoSEQ multiplex PCR; TCRdb lists only in-frame clones, some missing. Of about 26,000 clones in the sample, 95% to 98% are singletons; the top ten hold 2.5% to 3.5%. Trimming pared 2 bases from V and 6 bases from J, leaving 18 bases between. The germline CDR1 and CDR2 sequences are SGDLS and YYNGEE. CDR3 length equals 15 residues. The sample consisted of blood. V gene TRBV9 combines with J gene TRBJ2-7; D is perhaps TRBD1 (6 bases). This receptor was taken from a girl between 2 and 10 years old with cystic fibrosis. The CDR3 protein is CASSVERSGVGEQYF. Written as DNA, the CDR3 is TGTGCCAGCAGCGTGGAAAGATCAGGGGTCGGCGAGCAGTACTTC.